This is a list of T cell receptor beta chains from one sample in a study of long-term antiretroviral therapy in people with HIV. Sequencing was performed with immunoSEQ multiplex PCR; in TCRdb, only in-frame clones are kept and a portion is missing. Among tens of thousands of clones listed, roughly 80% were seen once. This specimen was unsorted PBMCs, taken 0.2 years after starting antiretroviral therapy. The receptors stem from a woman aged 25 to 39 with HIV. Each CDR3 is given with its conserved first and last residue. Each record gives: clone size, V gene, J gene, D gene, CDR3 protein, CDR3 DNA. A D gene is named only where the DNA matches it firmly. The size entry is marked missing in some rows and otherwise reads once, few, many or a size class.

clone size: NA; V gene: TRBV2; J gene: TRBJ1-3; D gene: NA; CDR3 protein: CASSRAPPGNTIYF; CDR3 DNA: TGTGCCAGCAGCCGGGCTCCCCCTGGAAACACCATATATTTT
clone size: NA; V gene: TRBV27; J gene: TRBJ2-1; D gene: NA; CDR3 protein: CASSSYVGDEQFF; CDR3 DNA: TGTGCCAGCAGTTCGTATGTAGGGGATGAGCAGTTCTTC
clone size: NA; V gene: TRBV6-1; J gene: TRBJ2-3; D gene: TRBD2; CDR3 protein: CASSVGLAGGPTDTQYF; CDR3 DNA: TGTGCCAGCAGTGTTGGACTAGCGGGGGGTCCCACAGATACGCAGTATTTT
clone size: NA; V gene: TRBV5-6; J gene: TRBJ1-1; D gene: NA; CDR3 protein: CASSFELTEAFF; CDR3 DNA: TGTGCCAGCAGCTTTGAGCTCACTGAAGCTTTCTTT
clone size: NA; V gene: TRBV9; J gene: TRBJ2-5; D gene: NA; CDR3 protein: CASSVSGPPETQYF; CDR3 DNA: TGTGCCAGCAGCGTATCTGGGCCCCCAGAGACCCAGTACTTC
clone size: NA; V gene: TRBV15; J gene: TRBJ1-4; D gene: NA; CDR3 protein: CATPANSATNEKLFF; CDR3 DNA: TGTGCCACCCCGGCCAATTCGGCAACTAATGAAAAACTGTTTTTT
clone size: NA; V gene: TRBV9; J gene: TRBJ2-3; D gene: TRBD2; CDR3 protein: CASSVGLAGSSMGDTQYF; CDR3 DNA: TGTGCCAGCAGCGTAGGATTAGCGGGGTCCTCTATGGGGGATACGCAGTATTTT
clone size: NA; V gene: TRBV9; J gene: TRBJ1-5; D gene: NA; CDR3 protein: CASSDSLGPQHF; CDR3 DNA: TGTGCCAGCAGCGATTCGCTTGGGCCCCAGCATTTT
clone size: NA; V gene: TRBV7-9; J gene: TRBJ1-3; D gene: NA; CDR3 protein: CASSEAYTIYF; CDR3 DNA: TGTGCCAGCAGCGAGGCCTACACCATATATTTT
clone size: NA; V gene: TRBV6-1; J gene: TRBJ1-1; D gene: NA; CDR3 protein: CASTPETEAFF; CDR3 DNA: TGTGCCAGCACACCTGAAACTGAAGCTTTCTTT
clone size: NA; V gene: TRBV15; J gene: TRBJ2-5; D gene: NA; CDR3 protein: CATSRVDTERETQYF; CDR3 DNA: TGTGCCACCAGCAGAGTGGACACCGAACGGGAGACCCAGTACTTC
clone size: NA; V gene: TRBV6-5; J gene: TRBJ1-5; D gene: TRBD1; CDR3 protein: CASSSDRSQPQHF; CDR3 DNA: TGTGCCAGCAGTTCGGACAGGTCTCAGCCCCAGCATTTT
clone size: NA; V gene: TRBV5-6; J gene: TRBJ2-1; D gene: NA; CDR3 protein: CASSSRDEQFF; CDR3 DNA: TGTGCCAGCAGCTCCCGGGATGAGCAGTTCTTC
clone size: NA; V gene: TRBV9; J gene: TRBJ1-6; D gene: NA; CDR3 protein: CASSSRTANSPLHF; CDR3 DNA: TGTGCCAGCAGCTCCCGGACAGCTAATTCACCCCTCCACTTT
clone size: once; V gene: TRBV10-3; J gene: TRBJ1-5; D gene: TRBD1; CDR3 protein: CAISDRGYQPQHF; CDR3 DNA: TGTGCCATCAGCGACAGGGGCTATCAGCCCCAGCATTTT
clone size: NA; V gene: TRBV6-6; J gene: TRBJ1-2; D gene: TRBD1; CDR3 protein: CASSYPSTGGGYGYTF; CDR3 DNA: TGTGCCAGCAGTTACCCATCAACAGGGGGCGGATATGGCTACACCTTC
clone size: NA; V gene: TRBV2; J gene: TRBJ2-5; D gene: NA; CDR3 protein: CASSPRETQYF; CDR3 DNA: TGTGCCAGCAGTCCCAGAGAGACCCAGTACTTC
clone size: NA; V gene: TRBV5-1; J gene: TRBJ1-4; D gene: NA; CDR3 protein: CASRAINEKLFF; CDR3 DNA: TGCGCCAGCAGGGCGATTAATGAAAAACTGTTTTTT
clone size: once; V gene: TRBV10-3; J gene: TRBJ2-5; D gene: TRBD1; CDR3 protein: CASTTGRVETQYF; CDR3 DNA: TGTGCCAGCACGACAGGGCGGGTCGAGACCCAGTACTTC
clone size: NA; V gene: TRBV10-3; J gene: TRBJ2-2; D gene: NA; CDR3 protein: CAISESRSANTGELFF; CDR3 DNA: TGTGCCATCAGTGAGTCCAGGTCAGCGAACACCGGGGAGCTGTTTTTT
clone size: NA; V gene: TRBV18; J gene: TRBJ1-1; D gene: NA; CDR3 protein: CASSRRGNTEAFF; CDR3 DNA: TGTGCCAGCTCACGTCGAGGGAACACTGAAGCTTTCTTT
clone size: NA; V gene: TRBV5-1; J gene: TRBJ1-6; D gene: TRBD1; CDR3 protein: CASSLGGTGNNSPLHF; CDR3 DNA: TGCGCCAGCAGCTTGGGGGGGACAGGGAATAATTCACCCCTCCACTTT
clone size: NA; V gene: TRBV7-2; J gene: TRBJ2-2; D gene: NA; CDR3 protein: CASSLRGGSTGELFF; CDR3 DNA: TGTGCCAGCAGCTTAAGAGGGGGTAGCACCGGGGAGCTGTTTTTT
clone size: NA; V gene: TRBV9; J gene: TRBJ1-6; D gene: TRBD1; CDR3 protein: CASSVEGGSHSPLHF; CDR3 DNA: TGTGCCAGCAGCGTAGAAGGGGGCAGTCATTCACCCCTCCACTTT
clone size: NA; V gene: TRBV30; J gene: TRBJ2-1; D gene: TRBD2; CDR3 protein: CAWSPLGTTAYNEQFF; CDR3 DNA: TGTGCCTGGAGTCCCCTCGGGACTACGGCCTACAATGAGCAGTTCTTC
clone size: once; V gene: TRBV27; J gene: TRBJ1-5; D gene: TRBD1; CDR3 protein: CASSPGQGGFVNQPQHF; CDR3 DNA: TGTGCCAGCAGTCCCGGACAGGGGGGATTTGTCAATCAGCCCCAGCATTTT
clone size: NA; V gene: TRBV9; J gene: TRBJ1-1; D gene: NA; CDR3 protein: CASSVGRTGNGAFF; CDR3 DNA: TGTGCCAGCAGCGTAGGACGAACGGGGAATGGAGCTTTCTTT
clone size: NA; V gene: TRBV27; J gene: TRBJ1-2; D gene: NA; CDR3 protein: CAIREGPNGYTF; CDR3 DNA: TGTGCCATCCGGGAAGGACCGAATGGCTACACCTTC
clone size: once; V gene: TRBV6-1; J gene: TRBJ1-1; D gene: TRBD1; CDR3 protein: CASSAETGRTEAFF; CDR3 DNA: TGTGCCAGCAGTGCAGAGACAGGGAGGACTGAAGCTTTCTTT
clone size: NA; V gene: TRBV13; J gene: TRBJ2-4; D gene: NA; CDR3 protein: CASSLGMRQGIAKNIQYF; CDR3 DNA: TGTGCCAGCAGCTTAGGCATGCGTCAGGGGATAGCCAAAAACATTCAGTACTTC
clone size: NA; V gene: TRBV6-5; J gene: TRBJ1-1; D gene: NA; CDR3 protein: CASSYSGYSEAFF; CDR3 DNA: TGTGCCAGCAGTTACTCGGGGTACAGTGAAGCTTTCTTT
clone size: NA; V gene: TRBV18; J gene: TRBJ1-2; D gene: TRBD1; CDR3 protein: CASSPAGDRINYGYTF; CDR3 DNA: TGTGCCAGCTCACCTGCGGGGGACAGGATTAACTATGGCTACACCTTC
clone size: NA; V gene: TRBV27; J gene: TRBJ1-2; D gene: NA; CDR3 protein: CASRQDRLKGGYTF; CDR3 DNA: TGTGCCAGCAGACAGGACAGACTAAAGGGTGGCTACACCTTC
clone size: NA; V gene: TRBV5-8; J gene: TRBJ2-3; D gene: NA; CDR3 protein: CASSLLGPIYTDTQYF; CDR3 DNA: TGTGCCAGCAGCTTGCTAGGGCCAATTTACACAGATACGCAGTATTTT
clone size: NA; V gene: TRBV10-3; J gene: TRBJ2-1; D gene: NA; CDR3 protein: CAISEPGAYNEQFF; CDR3 DNA: TGTGCCATCAGTGAACCGGGGGCGTACAATGAGCAGTTCTTC
clone size: NA; V gene: TRBV5-8; J gene: TRBJ2-3; D gene: TRBD1; CDR3 protein: CASTKTQGFVDTQYF; CDR3 DNA: TGTGCCAGCACCAAGACACAGGGGTTCGTAGATACGCAGTATTTT
clone size: NA; V gene: TRBV6-1; J gene: TRBJ2-1; D gene: NA; CDR3 protein: CASTLARGGDEQFF; CDR3 DNA: TGTGCCAGCACTCTGGCAAGGGGTGGAGATGAGCAGTTCTTC
clone size: NA; V gene: TRBV15; J gene: TRBJ2-5; D gene: NA; CDR3 protein: CATAAGPGETQYF; CDR3 DNA: TGTGCCACTGCGGCGGGGCCGGGGGAGACCCAGTACTTC
clone size: NA; V gene: TRBV9; J gene: TRBJ1-1; D gene: TRBD1; CDR3 protein: CASKDRGTGYLGKGENTEAFF; CDR3 DNA: TGTGCCAGCAAGGACAGGGGGACAGGATACTTAGGAAAGGGCGAGAACACTGAAGCTTTCTTT
clone size: NA; V gene: TRBV27; J gene: TRBJ2-1; D gene: NA; CDR3 protein: CASSLGWGRNYEQFF; CDR3 DNA: TGTGCCAGCAGTTTAGGTTGGGGCCGGAACTATGAGCAGTTCTTC
clone size: NA; V gene: TRBV6-5; J gene: TRBJ1-3; D gene: NA; CDR3 protein: CASIRLDNSGNTIYF; CDR3 DNA: TGTGCCAGCATACGGTTAGACAACTCTGGAAACACCATATATTTT
clone size: NA; V gene: TRBV7-9; J gene: TRBJ2-3; D gene: TRBD2; CDR3 protein: CASSLGGGVYTQYF; CDR3 DNA: TGTGCCAGCAGCTTAGGTGGGGGGGTGTATACGCAGTATTTT
clone size: NA; V gene: TRBV9; J gene: TRBJ1-6; D gene: TRBD1; CDR3 protein: CASSVSWGDRANSPLHF; CDR3 DNA: TGTGCCAGCAGCGTTTCTTGGGGGGACAGGGCGAATTCACCCCTCCACTTT
clone size: few; V gene: TRBV19; J gene: TRBJ1-2; D gene: NA; CDR3 protein: CASSMRGSGGYTF; CDR3 DNA: TGTGCCAGTAGTATGAGGGGGTCCGGTGGCTACACCTTC
clone size: NA; V gene: TRBV9; J gene: TRBJ2-5; D gene: TRBD2; CDR3 protein: CASSDGTSGGGTQYF; CDR3 DNA: TGTGCCAGCAGCGACGGGACTAGCGGGGGAGGGACCCAGTACTTC